Below, 6 T cell receptor beta chains from the same sample are listed, as sequenced in a study of shared clonotypes between healthy human individuals. Repertoires were generated with immunoSEQ multiplex PCR, while TCRdb's copy carries only in-frame clones and drops some. The repertoire holds some 1 million clones, with roughly 80% as singletons. Sequenced sample: memory CD4+ T cells sorted from blood. Stated subset: CD45RA-negative fraction. The receptors were sampled from a man between 18 and 29 years old in good health.

V and J are TRBV7-2 and TRBJ1-3; possibly TRBD1 for D (6 bases). Germline V gene sequence: CDR1 SGHTA, CDR2 FQGNSA. V lost 7 bases to trimming and J lost 2 bases, with 15 bases between them. The CDR3 is made up of 15 amino acids. CDR3 residues: CASTGGSGAGNTIYF. DNA of the CDR3: TGTGCCAGCACAGGCGGATCAGGGGCTGGAAACACCATATATTTT.

This clone was recorded many times. Other nucleotide sequences in the sample specify the same CDR3. This chain joins TRBV27 and TRBJ2-1; the match to TRBD2 covers 10 bases. The CDR3 is made up of 16 amino acids. V shed 4 bases, J shed 4 bases, and the junction held 7 bases outside the gene matches. CDR1 and CDR2 from the germline V gene are MNHEY and SMNVEV (reference sequence). The CDR3 sequence is CASSSKAGGRYNEQFF. The DNA for the CDR3 is TGTGCCAGCAGTTCCAAAGCGGGGGGGCGATACAATGAGCAGTTCTTC.

The chain is built from TRBV7-9 and TRBJ1-5, with D possibly being TRBD1 (6 bases). The CDR3 is 17 amino acids. Trimming removed 5 bases at V and 4 bases at J, with 21 bases between. CDR1 and CDR2 (germline): SEHNR, FQNEAQ (reference sequence). CDR3 loop: CASSPSGGPNSNQPQHF. CDR3 in DNA: TGTGCCAGCAGCCCCTCTGGGGGGCCGAACTCAAATCAGCCCCAGCATTTT.

The J gene is TRBJ2-3, the V gene TRBV5-6; 9 positions match TRBD2. Germline V gene data show CDR1 as SGHDT and CDR2 as YYEEEE. The CDR3 loop spans 16 amino acids. V shed 0 bases and J 5 bases; nucleotides not matched to a gene: 7. CDR3: CASSLVRLAGLDTQYF. The CDR3 DNA follows: TGTGCCAGCAGCTTGGTAAGGCTAGCGGGGCTAGATACGCAGTATTTT.

This clone was detected once. This rearrangement joins TRBV5-4 to TRBJ1-5; no clear D gene. Germline CDR1 reads SGHNT; CDR2 reads YYREEE (reference sequence). V lost 1 base to trimming and J lost 4 bases, with 15 bases between them. The CDR3 has 16 amino acids. CDR3 DNA: TGTGCCAGCAGCTTGTCGGGTAGCGCGCCGAATCAGCCCCAGCATTTT. It codes for CASSLSGSAPNQPQHF.

Points on this clone: The identical CDR3 is also encoded by other nucleotide sequences in the sample. This rearrangement joins TRBV18 to TRBJ1-1, with no clear D. The CDR3 runs 13 residues. Germline-derived CDR1 and CDR2 are KGHSH and LQKENI. V gave up 3 bases and J gave up 0 bases, with 5 bases separating them. The CDR3 region has the DNA TGTGCCAGCTCACCGGAAGTGAACACTGAAGCTTTCTTT. Protein product: CASSPEVNTEAFF.